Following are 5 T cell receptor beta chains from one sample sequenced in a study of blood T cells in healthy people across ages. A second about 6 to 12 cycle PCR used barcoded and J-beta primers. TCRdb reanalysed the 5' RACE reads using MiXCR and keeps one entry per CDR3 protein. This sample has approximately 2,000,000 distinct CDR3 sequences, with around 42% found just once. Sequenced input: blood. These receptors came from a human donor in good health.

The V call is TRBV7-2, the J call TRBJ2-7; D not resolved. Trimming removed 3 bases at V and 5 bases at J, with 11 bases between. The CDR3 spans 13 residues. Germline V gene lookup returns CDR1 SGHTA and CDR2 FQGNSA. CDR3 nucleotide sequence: TGTGCCAGCAGCTTCGTAGCTAGTAACGAGCAGTACTTC. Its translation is CASSFVASNEQYF. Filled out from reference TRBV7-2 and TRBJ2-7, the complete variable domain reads GAGVSQSPSNKVTEKGKDVELRCDPISGHTALYWYRQSLGQGLEFLIYFQGNSAPDKSGLPSDRFSAERTGGSVSTLTIQRTQQEDSAVYLCASSFVASNEQYFGPGTRLTVT.

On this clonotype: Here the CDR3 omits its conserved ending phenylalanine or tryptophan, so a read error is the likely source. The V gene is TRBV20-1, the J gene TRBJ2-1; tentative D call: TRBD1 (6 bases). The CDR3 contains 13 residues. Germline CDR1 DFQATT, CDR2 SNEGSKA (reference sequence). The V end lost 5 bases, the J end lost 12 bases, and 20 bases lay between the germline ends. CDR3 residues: CSAPYTVTGGQFL. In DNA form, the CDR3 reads TGCAGTGCTCCCTATACTGTGACAGGAGGGCAGTTCCTC.

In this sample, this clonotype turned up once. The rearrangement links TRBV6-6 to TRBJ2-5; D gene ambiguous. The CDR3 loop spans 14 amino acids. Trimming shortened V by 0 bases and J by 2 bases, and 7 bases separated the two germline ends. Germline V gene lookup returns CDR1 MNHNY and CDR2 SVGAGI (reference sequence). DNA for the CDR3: TGTGCCAGCAGTTACTCGCAGACACAAGAGACCCAGTACTTC. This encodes CASSYSQTQETQYF.

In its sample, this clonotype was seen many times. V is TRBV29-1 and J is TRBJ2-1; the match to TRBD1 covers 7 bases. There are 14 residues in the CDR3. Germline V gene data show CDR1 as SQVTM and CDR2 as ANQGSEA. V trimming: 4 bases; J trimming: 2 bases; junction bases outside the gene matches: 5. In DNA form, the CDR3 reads TGCAGCGTTGCGGGGACAGCCGCCTACAATGAGCAGTTCTTC. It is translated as CSVAGTAAYNEQFF.

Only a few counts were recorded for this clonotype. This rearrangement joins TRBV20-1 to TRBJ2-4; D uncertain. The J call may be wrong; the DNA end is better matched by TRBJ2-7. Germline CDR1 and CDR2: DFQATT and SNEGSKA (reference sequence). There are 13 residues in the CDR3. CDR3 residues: CSARAPSDYEQYF. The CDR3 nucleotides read TGCAGTGCTAGAGCCCCCTCTGATTACGAGCAGTACTTC.